The clone carrying this T cell receptor beta chain was seen at least ten times. Its antigen is currently unknown. V lost 0 bases and J lost 2, with 19 bases in between. The CDR3 runs 17 residues. The germline CDR1 and CDR2 sequences are DFQATT and SNEGSKA (reference sequence). Researchers amplified the TCR beta CDR3 regions from RNA transcripts. During a first-round RT-PCR of the TCR CDR3, the HTBI primer set was used. TCRdb fed the multiplex PCR reads into MiXCR, producing one record per CDR3 protein. The sample carries roughly 240,000 distinct CDR3 sequences, over 20% recorded once. These data come from a study of T cells in Graves' hyperthyroidism and ophthalmopathy. General study findings and limits: Most clonotypes that expanded in the thyroid above 0.001 also showed up in blood. Stable hyperthyroidism and ophthalmopathy were separated using 13 V-J signatures.

Fresh peripheral blood, approximately 10 ml, yielded the PBMCs. Sequenced sample: blood. This clonotype was obtained from a middle-aged woman with Graves' ophthalmopathy. The gene calls are TRBV20-1 and TRBJ2-5; D gene uncertain. The CDR3 sequence: CSARDVRDFGLQETQYF. The DNA for the CDR3 is TGCAGTGCTAGAGACGTGAGAGACTTCGGTTTACAAGAGACCCAGTACTTC.